This T cell receptor beta chain came from a study of T cells in Graves' hyperthyroidism and ophthalmopathy. Findings of the study overall: With a median lead of around 6.7 months before onset, the model predicted ophthalmopathy.

RNA transcripts yielded amplified TCR beta CDR3 regions. Carried out on the TCR CDR3, a first-round RT-PCR used the HTBI primer set. Via MiXCR, TCRdb re-called the multiplex PCR reads, giving one row per CDR3 protein. The top ten hold roughly 29% of the sample, which has more than 500,000 distinct CDR3 sequences, roughly 15% seen once. This clonotype appeared a few times. Antigen specificity is unknown. Subjects with ophthalmopathy showed a Clinical Activity Score no lower than 3, a NOSPECS grade no lower than 4, and a duration shorter than 3 months. Those patients with uncontrolled infection, other autoimmune disease, pregnancy or lactation were excluded. Diagnosing involved the use of clinical symptoms, serum thyroxine and TRAb, thyroid ultrasound and orbital computed tomography. The sequence was collected from a woman in her twenties or thirties with Graves' ophthalmopathy. The specimen was blood.

Here the CDR3 reads CASIRFPGTEAFF. As DNA, the CDR3 is TGTGCCAGCATAAGGTTCCCGGGGACTGAAGCTTTCTTT. The chain has TRBV2 and TRBJ1-1; no definite D call. Germline-derived CDR1 and CDR2 are SNHLY and FYNNEI. The length of the CDR3 is 13 residues. Trimming pared 7 bases from V and 5 bases from J, leaving 14 bases between.